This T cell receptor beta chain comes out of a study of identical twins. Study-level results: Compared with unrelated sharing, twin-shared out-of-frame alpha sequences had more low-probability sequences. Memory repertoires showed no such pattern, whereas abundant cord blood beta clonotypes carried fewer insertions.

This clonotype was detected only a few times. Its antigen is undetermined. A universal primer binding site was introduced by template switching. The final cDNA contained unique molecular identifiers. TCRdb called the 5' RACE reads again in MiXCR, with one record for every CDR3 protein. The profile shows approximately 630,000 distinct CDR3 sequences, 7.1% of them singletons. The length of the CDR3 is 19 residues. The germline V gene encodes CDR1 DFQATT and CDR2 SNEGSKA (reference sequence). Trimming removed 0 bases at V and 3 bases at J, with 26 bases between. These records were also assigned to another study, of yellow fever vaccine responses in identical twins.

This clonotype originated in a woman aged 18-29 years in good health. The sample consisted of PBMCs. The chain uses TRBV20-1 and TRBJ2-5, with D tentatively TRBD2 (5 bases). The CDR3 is CSARELAPRPGLVEETQYF. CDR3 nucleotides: TGCAGTGCTAGAGAGTTGGCGCCCCGACCGGGGTTAGTGGAAGAGACCCAGTACTTC.